Below, 7 T cell receptor beta chains from the same sample are listed, as sequenced in a study of cytomegalovirus exposure and HLA in healthy donors. The primer mix had 60 Vbeta and 13 Jbeta primers. The method was immunoSEQ multiplex PCR; TCRdb's version includes in-frame clones alone and lacks a portion of them. The repertoire holds around 150,000 clones, with approximately 10% as singletons. The sequenced sample consisted of PBMCs. Every receptor here comes from a woman aged 40 to 55 in good health and CMV-seropositive.

This clone came up a few times. The chain has TRBV19 and TRBJ2-7; 8 positions match TRBD1. The CDR3 runs to 14 residues. Unmatched junction bases numbered 2, after V lost 2 bases and J lost 2 bases. Germline CDR1 is LNHDA and CDR2 is SQIVND (reference sequence). The CDR3 loop is CASSIQGAAYEQYF. As DNA, the CDR3 is TGTGCCAGTAGTATACAGGGGGCGGCCTACGAGCAGTACTTC. The full variable domain, rest sourced from reference TRBV19 and TRBJ2-7, is DGGITQSPKYLFRKEGQNVTLSCEQNLNHDAMYWYRQDPGQGLRLIYYSQIVNDFQKGDIAEGYSVSREKKESFPLTVTSAQKNPTAFYLCASSIQGAAYEQYFGPGTRLTVT.

In its sample, this clone was seen a few times. This chain connects TRBV11-3 to TRBJ2-2, with 7 bases fitting TRBD1. This CDR3 contains 15 residues. Trimming at V came to 6 bases and at J to 5 bases, leaving 9 bases not matched to a gene. Germline V CDR1 and CDR2: SGHNT, YENEEA. CDR3: CASRDRQGDTGELFF. In nucleotides, the CDR3 is TGTGCCAGCAGGGACAGACAGGGCGATACCGGGGAGCTGTTTTTT.

The sample holds a few counts of this clone. This rearrangement joins TRBV7-6 to TRBJ2-1, with 8 nucleotides matching TRBD2. Trimming cost V 1 base and J 3 bases; bases outside gene matches: 8. The CDR3 spans 17 residues. CDR1 and CDR2 (germline): SGHVS, FNYEAQ. The CDR3 DNA is TGTGCCAGCAGCTTAGTTTCGGCGGGGGGTATCTACAATGAGCAGTTCTTC. Translating gives CASSLVSAGGIYNEQFF.

Of note for this clone: Other DNA sequences in this sample translate to the same CDR3. The chain recombines TRBV5-6 with TRBJ2-1, with 11 bases aligning to TRBD2. The trim removed 0 bases at V and 10 bases at J, leaving 3 bases unmatched. The CDR3 runs 14 residues. CDR1 is SGHDT, CDR2 YYEEEE, per germline. CDR3 in amino acids: CASSLALAGGEQFF. As DNA, the CDR3 is TGTGCCAGCAGCTTGGCGCTAGCGGGGGGCGAGCAGTTCTTC. The full variable domain, in which reference TRBV5-6 and TRBJ2-1 provide the parts outside the CDR3, is DAGVTQSPTHLIKTRGQQVTLRCSPKSGHDTVSWYQQALGQGPQFIFQYYEEEERQRGNFPDRFSGHQFPNYSSELNVNALLLGDSALYLCASSLALAGGEQFFGPGTRLTVL.

This clone was observed a few times. The chain has TRBV2 and TRBJ2-5, with D possibly being TRBD2 (6 bases). CDR1 and CDR2 from the germline V gene are SNHLY and FYNNEI. V was pared by 6 bases and J by 5 bases, with 13 bases between. The CDR3 totals 13 residues. For the CDR3, the DNA is TGTGCCAGCAGCGTCCCGGAGGGGGAGACCCAGTACTTC. Protein product: CASSVPEGETQYF.

This chain connects TRBV6-6 to TRBJ1-5, with no clear D. Germline-derived CDR1 and CDR2 are MNHNY and SVGAGI (reference sequence). The V gene lost 0 bases and the J gene lost 5 bases, with 2 bases spanning the gap. CDR3 size: 12 residues. Here the CDR3 reads CASSYSDQPQHF. The CDR3 region has the DNA TGTGCCAGCAGTTACTCCGATCAGCCCCAGCATTTT.

This clone has more than one count but fewer than ten. The genes are TRBV5-1 and TRBJ1-5; 10 bases map to TRBD1. Germline trimming cut 0 bases from V and 6 bases from J; bases unmatched to any gene: 3. Germline CDR1 SGHRS, CDR2 YFSETQ. This CDR3 is built from 15 residues. CDR3 in amino acids: CASSLGQGAGQPQHF. The DNA for the CDR3 is TGCGCCAGCAGCTTGGGACAGGGGGCAGGTCAGCCCCAGCATTTT.